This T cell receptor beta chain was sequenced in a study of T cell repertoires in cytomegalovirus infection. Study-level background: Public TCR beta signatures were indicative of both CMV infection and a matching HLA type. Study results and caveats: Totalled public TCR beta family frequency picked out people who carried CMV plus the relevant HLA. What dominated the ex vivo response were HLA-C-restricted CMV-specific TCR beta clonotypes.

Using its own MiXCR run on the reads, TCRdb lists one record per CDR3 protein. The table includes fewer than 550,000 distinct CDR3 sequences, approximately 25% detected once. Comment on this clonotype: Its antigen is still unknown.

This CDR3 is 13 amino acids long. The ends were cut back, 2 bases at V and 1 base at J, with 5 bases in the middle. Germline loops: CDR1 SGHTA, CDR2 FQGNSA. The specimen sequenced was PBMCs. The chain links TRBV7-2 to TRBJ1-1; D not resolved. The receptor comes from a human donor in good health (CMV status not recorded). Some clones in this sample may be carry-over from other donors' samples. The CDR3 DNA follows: TGTGCCAGCAGCTTATACGAGAACACTGAAGCTTTCTTT. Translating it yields CASSLYENTEAFF.